This TCR beta chain emerged from a study of cytomegalovirus exposure and HLA in healthy donors. In the PCR, 60 Vbeta and 13 Jbeta primers were used. Here immunoSEQ multiplex PCR was the method, and the copy in TCRdb shows in-frame clones only, minus some. This table has over 150,000 clones, roughly 80% appearing once. The CDR3 contains 12 residues. The germline CDR1 and CDR2 sequences are MNHEY and SVGAGI. Trimming shortened V by 4 bases and J by 12 bases, and 16 bases separated the two germline ends. The chain employs TRBV6-5 and TRBJ2-7; D possibly corresponds to TRBD2 (5 bases). The sequenced sample consisted of PBMCs. The receptor's source is a man between 18 and 35 years old in good health and CMV-seropositive. This CDR3 reads CASSLAPPDSYF. The CDR3 DNA is TGTGCCAGCAGTTTAGCGCCGCCCGACTCGTACTTC.